This TCR beta chain came from a study of T cells after yellow fever vaccination (dated by TCRdb to about 2019). Notes on the research overall: Libraries from fractions with low cell numbers were prepared with the SMART-Seq v4 Ultra Low Input RNA kit. To follow T-cell clones before and after both primary and booster YFV17D yellow fever vaccination, bulk TCR alpha and beta repertoires underwent longitudinal sequencing. Two healthy male donors, one aged 18 to 30 and one aged 30 to 40 years, made up the cohort. Blood was drawn at multiple timepoints before and after primary and secondary immunization, with bulk PBMC replicates and cell subsets isolated.

This clonotype was seen only a few times. The antigen this receptor binds is unknown. No base qualities exist here, and no much larger clone lies one base off it. The germline V gene yields SGHVS for CDR1 and FQNEAQ for CDR2. The CDR3 goes from the cysteine to the phenylalanine over 16 residues. Just CDR3 DNA is preserved here, 48 bases in frame from base 1. V is pared back by 5 bases and J by 1 base, with 15 bases lying between the germline termini. According to the study, the label for this sample's treatment or condition signals: live attenuated yellow fever vaccine strain. A standard Ficoll-Paque protocol was used to isolate PBMCs from peripheral blood. Dynabeads CD4 and CD8 positive selection kits were used to isolate CD4 and CD8 T-cell fractions. TriZol was used to extract RNA from bulk PBMCs, CD4 and CD8 fractions, and dextramer-positive and dextramer-negative fractions. Broader findings and caveats from the paper: Because only two donors were included in the study, the extent to which the findings can be generalized is limited. Computational filtering was needed because FACS-sorted repertoires could contain abundant contaminating clonotypes from the bulk population. Most clones expanded after primary vaccination were re-detected after the booster (almost 98% of CD4 and approximately 85% of CD8), suggesting broad memory maintenance. The secondary T-cell response was found to be weaker but faster than the primary response, with a peak reached on day 5 rather than on day 15. A small share of clonotypes occurred in both CD4 and CD8 compartments, likely arising from convergent recombination.

Data came from an Illumina NovaSeq 6000. Synthesis of TCR cDNA relied on 5'RACE template switching, a step that introduced a universal primer site along with unique molecular identifiers. cDNA synthesis was primed from both the TCR alpha and TCR beta constant segments. Two PCR steps were used to amplify libraries, with sample barcodes and sequencing adapters being added in the second step. Libraries were sequenced on Illumina HiSeq 2500 (2x100 bp) or NovaSeq (2x150 bp). As for the original processing: MIGEC was used to demultiplex reads and collapse the reads into UMI consensus sequences, and MiXCR was used for V(D)J alignment. Using edgeR on replicate PBMC samples, clonotypes were called vaccine-responding if FDR was below 0.01 and the log2 fold change was above 5 up to day 15. Each bulk clonotype received a CD4 or CD8 identity based on whether the sequenced CD4 or CD8 repertoire contained that clonotype at higher abundance. TCRdb handled the public reads itself, with Q25 trimming in fastp and clone calling in MiXCR, and kept productive beta chains. Rows matching on CDR3 protein sequence are summarized as one entry with the most common DNA and genes. The V and J calls and clone size are TCRdb's, not the authors'. In all, the sample holds 95,000 to 100,000 distinct CDR3 sequences, and 5.8% of those were seen once. Over 40% of the sample comes from the top ten.

The sequence joins TRBV7-8 to TRBJ2-4; the D gene cannot be resolved reliably. The sequence derives from a young man who received the YFV17D yellow fever vaccine. Here the sequenced sample was CD8+ T cells sorted from PBMCs, taken 10 days after the yellow fever booster vaccination. This receptor has the CDR3 CASSRLRVGAKNIQYF. The sequence in DNA is TGTGCCAGCAGCAGACTCCGGGTAGGCGCCAAAAACATTCAGTACTTC.